This TCR beta chain was sequenced during a study of T cell changes during pregnancy in multiple sclerosis. Assay used: immunoSEQ multiplex PCR; TCRdb lists only in-frame clones, some missing. The sample contains roughly 88,000 clones, more than 90% of which appear only once. Trimming stripped 8 bases from V and 9 bases from J, with 13 bases between. Germline V lookup: CDR1 ENHRY, CDR2 SYGVKD. This CDR3 region has 11 residues. The TCR was taken from a female donor with multiple sclerosis, enrolled in a pregnancy study. The gene calls are TRBV10-3 and TRBJ1-2, with D possibly being TRBD1 (5 bases). The source was peripheral blood, collected in the first trimester of pregnancy. In nucleotides, the CDR3 is TGTGCCATCGCGCAGGGTTCGCGCTACACCTTC. Translating it yields CAIAQGSRYTF.